These T cell receptor beta chains were read from a single sample in a study of CD8 T cells in ankylosing spondylitis. TCRdb reanalysed the 5' RACE reads using MiXCR and keeps one entry per CDR3 protein. The table has about 840,000 distinct CDR3 sequences, 10% to 15% seen once. Material for sequencing was blood, either unsorted or a sorted T cell fraction (not recorded which). These receptor sequences come from a male donor with ankylosing spondylitis. The CDR3 runs from the conserved cysteine through the conserved F or W. Each record gives: clone size, CDR3 length, V gene, J gene, D gene, CDR3 protein, CDR3 DNA. The D gene is left open where the match is weak. Clone size is shown for a subset of rows, as once, few, many or a class of expanded clone.

abundance: few
len: 12
v_gene: TRBV29-1
j_gene: TRBJ2-1
d_gene: TRBD1
CDR3aa: CSGWDRGLHQFF
CDR3nt: TGCAGCGGGTGGGACAGGGGCCTACATCAGTTCTTC

abundance: once
len: 15
v_gene: TRBV11-2
j_gene: TRBJ2-2
d_gene: -
CDR3aa: CASSTPTGWTGELFF
CDR3nt: TGTGCCAGCAGCACTCCAACAGGGTGGACCGGGGAGCTGTTTTTT

abundance: few
len: 14
v_gene: TRBV6-2/TRBV6-3
j_gene: TRBJ1-1
d_gene: -
CDR3aa: CASSYSMVRPEAFF
CDR3nt: TGTGCCAGCAGTTACTCGATGGTACGACCCGAAGCTTTCTTT

abundance: few
len: 15
v_gene: TRBV20-1
j_gene: TRBJ2-7
d_gene: -
CDR3aa: CSTSAGGRVPYEQYF
CDR3nt: -

abundance: many
len: 15
v_gene: TRBV7-2
j_gene: TRBJ1-2
d_gene: -
CDR3aa: CASSLGGLSSYGYTF
CDR3nt: TGTGCCAGCAGCTTAGGAGGCTTGTCTTCGTATGGCTACACCTTC

abundance: few
len: 15
v_gene: TRBV5-6
j_gene: TRBJ2-7
d_gene: -
CDR3aa: CASSLVARGKSEQYF
CDR3nt: TGTGCCAGCAGCTTGGTCGCCAGGGGTAAATCCGAGCAGTACTTC

abundance: -
len: 14
v_gene: TRBV6-1
j_gene: TRBJ1-2
d_gene: -
CDR3aa: CASTDGLANYGYTF
CDR3nt: TGTGCCAGCACGGACGGTTTGGCTAACTATGGCTACACCTTC

abundance: many
len: 15
v_gene: TRBV7-9
j_gene: TRBJ2-5
d_gene: TRBD1
CDR3aa: CASSLNDRGMETQYF
CDR3nt: TGTGCCAGCAGCTTAAATGACAGGGGGATGGAGACCCAGTACTTC

abundance: few
len: 17
v_gene: TRBV7-2
j_gene: TRBJ2-3
d_gene: TRBD2
CDR3aa: CASSFGLAGGPSRTQYF
CDR3nt: TGTGCCAGCAGCTTTGGACTAGCGGGAGGGCCCTCGCGTACGCAGTATTTT

abundance: many
len: 15
v_gene: TRBV12-3/TRBV12-4
j_gene: TRBJ2-1
d_gene: TRBD2
CDR3aa: CASSSLPGLVAEQFF
CDR3nt: TGTGCCAGCAGCTCATTGCCGGGACTAGTGGCTGAGCAGTTCTTC

abundance: few
len: 14
v_gene: TRBV6-2/TRBV6-3
j_gene: TRBJ2-1
d_gene: -
CDR3aa: CASSPTGWDNEQFF
CDR3nt: TGTGCCAGCAGCCCCACAGGGTGGGACAATGAGCAGTTCTTC

abundance: -
len: 16
v_gene: TRBV4-3
j_gene: TRBJ2-7
d_gene: TRBD2
CDR3aa: CASSLLAGESLYEQYF
CDR3nt: TGCGCCAGCAGCCTCCTAGCGGGAGAGTCCCTCTACGAGCAGTACTTC